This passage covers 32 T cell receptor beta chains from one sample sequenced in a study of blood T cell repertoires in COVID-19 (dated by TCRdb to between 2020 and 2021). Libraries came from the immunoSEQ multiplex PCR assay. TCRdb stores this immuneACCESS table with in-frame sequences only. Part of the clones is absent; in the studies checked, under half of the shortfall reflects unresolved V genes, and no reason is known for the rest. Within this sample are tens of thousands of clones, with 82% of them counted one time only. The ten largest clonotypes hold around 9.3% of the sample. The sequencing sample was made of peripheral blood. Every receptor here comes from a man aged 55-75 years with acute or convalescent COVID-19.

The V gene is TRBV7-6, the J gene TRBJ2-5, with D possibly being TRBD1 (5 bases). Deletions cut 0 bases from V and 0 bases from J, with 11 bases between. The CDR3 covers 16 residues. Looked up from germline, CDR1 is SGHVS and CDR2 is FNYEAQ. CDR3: CASSLAGHIYQETQYF. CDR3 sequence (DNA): TGTGCCAGCAGCTTAGCTGGACATATCTACCAAGAGACCCAGTACTTC.

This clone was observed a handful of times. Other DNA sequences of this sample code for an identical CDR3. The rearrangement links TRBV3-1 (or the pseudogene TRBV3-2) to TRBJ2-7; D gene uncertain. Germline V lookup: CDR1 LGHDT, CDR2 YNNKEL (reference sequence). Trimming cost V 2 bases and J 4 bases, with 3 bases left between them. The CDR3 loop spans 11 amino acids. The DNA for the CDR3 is TGTGCCAGCAGCCAACTGTACGAGCAGTACTTC. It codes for CASSQLYEQYF.

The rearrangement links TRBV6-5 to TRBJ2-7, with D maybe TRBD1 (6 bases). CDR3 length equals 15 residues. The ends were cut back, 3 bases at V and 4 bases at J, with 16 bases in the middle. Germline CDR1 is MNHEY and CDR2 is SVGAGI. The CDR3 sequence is CASSYGGPPNYEQYF. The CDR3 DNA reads TGTGCCAGCAGTTATGGGGGCCCCCCAAATTACGAGCAGTACTTC.

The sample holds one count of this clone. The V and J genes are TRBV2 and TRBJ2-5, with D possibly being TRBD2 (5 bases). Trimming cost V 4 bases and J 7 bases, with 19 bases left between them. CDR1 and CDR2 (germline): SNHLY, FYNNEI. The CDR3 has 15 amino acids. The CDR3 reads CASSALLETKGTQYF. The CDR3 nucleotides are TGTGCCAGCAGTGCATTACTAGAGACTAAAGGGACCCAGTACTTC.

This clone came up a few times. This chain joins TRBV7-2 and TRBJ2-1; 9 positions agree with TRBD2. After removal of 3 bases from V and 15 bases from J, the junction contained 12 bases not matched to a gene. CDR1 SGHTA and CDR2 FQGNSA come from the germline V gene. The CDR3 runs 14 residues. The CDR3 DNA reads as TGTGCCAGCAGCTTTCCGTTAGCGGGAGCCCCCAGGTTCTTC. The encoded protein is CASSFPLAGAPRFF.

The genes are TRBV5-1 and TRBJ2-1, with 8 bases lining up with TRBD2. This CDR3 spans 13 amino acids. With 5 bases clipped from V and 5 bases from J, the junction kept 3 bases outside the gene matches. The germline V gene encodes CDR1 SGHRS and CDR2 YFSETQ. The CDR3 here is CASRGTSNNEQFF. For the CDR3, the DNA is TGCGCCAGCAGGGGGACTAGTAACAATGAGCAGTTCTTC. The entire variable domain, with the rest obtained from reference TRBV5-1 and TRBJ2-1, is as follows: KAGVTQTPRYLIKTRGQQVTLSCSPISGHRSVSWYQQTPGQGLQFLFEYFSETQRNKGNFPGRFSGRQFSNSRSEMNVSTLELGDSALYLCASRGTSNNEQFFGPGTRLTVL.

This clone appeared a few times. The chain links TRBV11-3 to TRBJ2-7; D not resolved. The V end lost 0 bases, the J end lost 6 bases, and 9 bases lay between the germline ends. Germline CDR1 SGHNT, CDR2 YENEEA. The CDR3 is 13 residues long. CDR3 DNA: TGTGCCAGCAGCTTAGATGAGGTGGGCGAGCAGTACTTC. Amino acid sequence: CASSLDEVGEQYF.

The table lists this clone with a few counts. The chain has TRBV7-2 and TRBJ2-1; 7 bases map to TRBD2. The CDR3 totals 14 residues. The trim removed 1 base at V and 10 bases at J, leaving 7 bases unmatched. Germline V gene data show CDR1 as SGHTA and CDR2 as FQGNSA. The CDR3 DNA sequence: TGTGCCAGCAGCTTAGATAGGCGGGGGAAGGAGCAGTTCTTC. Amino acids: CASSLDRRGKEQFF.

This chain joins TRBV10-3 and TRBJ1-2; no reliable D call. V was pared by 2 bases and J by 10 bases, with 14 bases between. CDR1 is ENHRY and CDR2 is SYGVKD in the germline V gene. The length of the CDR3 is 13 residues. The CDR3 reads CAISEGQVVPYTF. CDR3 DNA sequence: TGTGCCATCAGTGAGGGGCAGGTCGTGCCCTACACCTTC.

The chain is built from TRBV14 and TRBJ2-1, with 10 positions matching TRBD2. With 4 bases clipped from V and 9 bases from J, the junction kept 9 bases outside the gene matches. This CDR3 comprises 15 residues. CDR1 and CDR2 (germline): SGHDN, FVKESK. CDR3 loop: CASSPRPSGRGEQFF. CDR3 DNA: TGTGCCAGCAGCCCCCGACCTAGCGGGAGAGGTGAGCAGTTCTTC.

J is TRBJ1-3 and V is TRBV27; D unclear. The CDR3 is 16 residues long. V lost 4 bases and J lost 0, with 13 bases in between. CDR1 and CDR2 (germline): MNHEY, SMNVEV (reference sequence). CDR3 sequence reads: CASSSLGEDSGNTIYF. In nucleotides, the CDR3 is TGTGCCAGCAGTTCCCTCGGGGAAGACTCTGGAAACACCATATATTTT.

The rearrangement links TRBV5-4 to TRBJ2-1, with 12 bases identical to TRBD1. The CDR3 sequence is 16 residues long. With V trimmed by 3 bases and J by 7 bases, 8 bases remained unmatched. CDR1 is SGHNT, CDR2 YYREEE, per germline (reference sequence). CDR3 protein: CASSSAMGQGANEQFF. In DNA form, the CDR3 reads TGTGCCAGCAGCTCGGCGATGGGACAGGGGGCTAATGAGCAGTTCTTC. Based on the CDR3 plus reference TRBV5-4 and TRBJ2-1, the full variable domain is ETGVTQSPTHLIKTRGQQVTLRCSSQSGHNTVSWYQQALGQGPQFIFQYYREEENGRGNFPPRFSGLQFPNYSSELNVNALELDDSALYLCASSSAMGQGANEQFFGPGTRLTVL.

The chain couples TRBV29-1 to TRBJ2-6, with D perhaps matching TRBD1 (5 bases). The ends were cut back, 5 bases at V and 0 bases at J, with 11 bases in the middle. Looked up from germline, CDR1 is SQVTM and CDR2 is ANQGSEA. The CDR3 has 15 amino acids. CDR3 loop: CSVKQAGSGANVLTF. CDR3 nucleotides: TGCAGCGTTAAACAGGCTGGCTCTGGGGCCAACGTCCTGACTTTC.

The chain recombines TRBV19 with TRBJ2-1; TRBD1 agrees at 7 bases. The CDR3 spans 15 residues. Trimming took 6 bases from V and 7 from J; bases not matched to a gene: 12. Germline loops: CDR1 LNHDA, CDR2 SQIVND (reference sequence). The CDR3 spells CASRVGRQGWNEQFF. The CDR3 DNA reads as TGTGCCAGTAGAGTTGGGCGACAGGGTTGGAATGAGCAGTTCTTC.

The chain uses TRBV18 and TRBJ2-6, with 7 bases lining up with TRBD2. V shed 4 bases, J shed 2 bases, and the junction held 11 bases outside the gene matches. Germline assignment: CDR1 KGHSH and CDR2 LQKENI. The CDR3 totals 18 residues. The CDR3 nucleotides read TGTGCCAGCTCACTGAGCCGACCGGGGGGAGCTGGGGCCAACGTCCTGACTTTC. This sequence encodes CASSLSRPGGAGANVLTF.

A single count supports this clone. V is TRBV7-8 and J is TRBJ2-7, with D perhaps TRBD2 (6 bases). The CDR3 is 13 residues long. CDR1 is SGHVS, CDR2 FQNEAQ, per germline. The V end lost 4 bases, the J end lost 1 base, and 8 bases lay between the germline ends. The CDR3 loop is CASSSGTSYEQYF. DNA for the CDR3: TGTGCCAGCAGCTCCGGGACTTCCTACGAGCAGTACTTC.

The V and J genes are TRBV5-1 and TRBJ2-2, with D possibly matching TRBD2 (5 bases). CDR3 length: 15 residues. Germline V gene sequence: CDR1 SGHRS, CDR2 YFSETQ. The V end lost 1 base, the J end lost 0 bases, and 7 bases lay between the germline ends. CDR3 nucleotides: TGCGCCAGCAGCTTGCAGGAGGCGAACACCGGGGAGCTGTTTTTT. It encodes CASSLQEANTGELFF.

The CDR3 DNA follows: TGTGCCAGCAAGAGGGCAGGTTCATACGAGCAGTACTTC. It encodes CASKRAGSYEQYF. The rearrangement links TRBV2 to TRBJ2-7, with D perhaps TRBD2 (5 bases). Germline CDR1 is SNHLY and CDR2 is FYNNEI. This CDR3 region has 13 residues. Trimming took off 7 bases at V and 4 bases at J, with 14 bases between the two ends.

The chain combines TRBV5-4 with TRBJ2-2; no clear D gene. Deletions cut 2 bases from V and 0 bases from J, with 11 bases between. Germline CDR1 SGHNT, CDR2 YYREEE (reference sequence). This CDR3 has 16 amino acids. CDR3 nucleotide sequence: TGTGCCAGCAGCTTCGCCGGAGTACCGAACACCGGGGAGCTGTTTTTT. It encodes CASSFAGVPNTGELFF. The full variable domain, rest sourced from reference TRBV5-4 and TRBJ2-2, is ETGVTQSPTHLIKTRGQQVTLRCSSQSGHNTVSWYQQALGQGPQFIFQYYREEENGRGNFPPRFSGLQFPNYSSELNVNALELDDSALYLCASSFAGVPNTGELFFGEGSRLTVL.

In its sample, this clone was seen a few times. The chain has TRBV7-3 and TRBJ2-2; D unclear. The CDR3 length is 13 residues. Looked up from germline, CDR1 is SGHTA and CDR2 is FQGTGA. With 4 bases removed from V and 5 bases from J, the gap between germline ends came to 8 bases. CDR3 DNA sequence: TGTGCCAGCAGCTCCTATAAAACCGGGGAGCTGTTTTTT. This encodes CASSSYKTGELFF.

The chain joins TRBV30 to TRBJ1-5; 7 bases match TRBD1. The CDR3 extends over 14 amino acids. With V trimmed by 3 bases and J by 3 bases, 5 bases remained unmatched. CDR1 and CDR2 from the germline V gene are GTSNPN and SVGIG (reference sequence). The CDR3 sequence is CAWRPGGLNQPQHF. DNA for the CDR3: TGTGCCTGGAGGCCAGGGGGTCTCAATCAGCCCCAGCATTTT. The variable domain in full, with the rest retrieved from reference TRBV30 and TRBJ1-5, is SQTIHQWPATLVQPVGSPLSLECTVEGTSNPNLYWYRQAAGRGLQLLFYSVGIGQISSEVPQNLSASRPQDRQFILSSKKLLLSDSGFYLCAWRPGGLNQPQHFGDGTRLSIL.

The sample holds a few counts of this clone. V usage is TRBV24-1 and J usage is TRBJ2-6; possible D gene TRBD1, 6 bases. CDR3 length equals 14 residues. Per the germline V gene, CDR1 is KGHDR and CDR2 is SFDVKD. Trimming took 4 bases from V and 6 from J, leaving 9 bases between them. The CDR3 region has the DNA TGTGCCACCAGTGACACGGGACAGGCCAACGTCCTGACTTTC. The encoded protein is CATSDTGQANVLTF.

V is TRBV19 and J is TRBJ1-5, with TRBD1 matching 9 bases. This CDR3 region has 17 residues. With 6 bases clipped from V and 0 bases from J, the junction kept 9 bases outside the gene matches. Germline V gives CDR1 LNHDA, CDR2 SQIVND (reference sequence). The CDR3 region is CASSGQGISNSNQPQHF. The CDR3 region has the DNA TGTGCCAGTAGCGGACAGGGGATATCTAATAGCAATCAGCCCCAGCATTTT.

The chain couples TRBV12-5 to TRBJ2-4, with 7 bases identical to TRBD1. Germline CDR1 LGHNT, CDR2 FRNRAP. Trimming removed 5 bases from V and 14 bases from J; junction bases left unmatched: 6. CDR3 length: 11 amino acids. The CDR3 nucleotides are TGTGCTAGTGGTGCAGGGGACAGAGAGTACTTC. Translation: CASGAGDREYF.

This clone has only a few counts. The CDR3 DNA follows: TGTGCCAGCAGCACGACAGGGATGTCAAAGCCCCAGCATTTT. Amino acid sequence: CASSTTGMSKPQHF. The chain links TRBV28 to TRBJ1-5; 7 bases match TRBD1. Per the germline V gene, CDR1 is MDHEN and CDR2 is SYDVKM. V trimming: 6 bases; J trimming: 8 bases; junction bases outside the gene matches: 10. CDR3 length: 14 amino acids.

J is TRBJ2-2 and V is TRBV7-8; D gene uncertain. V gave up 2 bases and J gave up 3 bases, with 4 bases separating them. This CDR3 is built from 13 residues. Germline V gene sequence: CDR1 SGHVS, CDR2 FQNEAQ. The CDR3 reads CASSLSDTGELFF. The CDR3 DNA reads TGTGCCAGCAGCTTATCGGACACCGGGGAGCTGTTTTTT.

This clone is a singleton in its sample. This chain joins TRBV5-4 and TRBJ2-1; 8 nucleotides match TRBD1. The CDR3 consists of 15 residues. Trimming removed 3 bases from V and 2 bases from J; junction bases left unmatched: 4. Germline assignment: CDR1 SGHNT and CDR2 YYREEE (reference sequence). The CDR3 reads CASSSGTGTYNEQFF. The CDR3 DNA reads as TGTGCCAGCAGCTCCGGGACAGGAACCTACAATGAGCAGTTCTTC. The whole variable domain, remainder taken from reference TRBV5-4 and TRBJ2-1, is ETGVTQSPTHLIKTRGQQVTLRCSSQSGHNTVSWYQQALGQGPQFIFQYYREEENGRGNFPPRFSGLQFPNYSSELNVNALELDDSALYLCASSSGTGTYNEQFFGPGTRLTVL.

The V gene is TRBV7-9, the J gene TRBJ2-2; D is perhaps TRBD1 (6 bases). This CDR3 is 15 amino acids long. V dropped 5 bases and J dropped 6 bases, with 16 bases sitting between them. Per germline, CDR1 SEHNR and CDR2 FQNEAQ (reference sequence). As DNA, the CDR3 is TGTGCCAGCAGCGACGAGGGGGAAGGAGCCGGGGAGCTGTTTTTT. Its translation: CASSDEGEGAGELFF.

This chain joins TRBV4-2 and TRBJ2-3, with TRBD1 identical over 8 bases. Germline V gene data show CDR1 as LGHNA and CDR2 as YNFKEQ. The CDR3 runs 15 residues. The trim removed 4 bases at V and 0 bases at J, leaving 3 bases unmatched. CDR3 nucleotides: TGTGCCAGCAGCCCGGACAGGGAGAGCACAGATACGCAGTATTTT. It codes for CASSPDRESTDTQYF.

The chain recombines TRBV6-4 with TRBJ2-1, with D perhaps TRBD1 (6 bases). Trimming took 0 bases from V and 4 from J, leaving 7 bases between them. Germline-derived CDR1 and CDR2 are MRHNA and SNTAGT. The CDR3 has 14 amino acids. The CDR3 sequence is CASSDSGQYNEQFF. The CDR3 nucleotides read TGTGCCAGCAGTGACTCGGGACAATACAATGAGCAGTTCTTC.

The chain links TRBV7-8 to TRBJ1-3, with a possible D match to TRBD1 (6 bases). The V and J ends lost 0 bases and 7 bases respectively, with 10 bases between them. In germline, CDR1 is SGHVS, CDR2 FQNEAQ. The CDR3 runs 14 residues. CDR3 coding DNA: TGTGCCAGCAGCTTAGCCCGGACAGAGAACACCATATATTTT. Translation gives CASSLARTENTIYF.

The CDR3 spells CASSLGTATGASYEQYF. The DNA of the CDR3 is TGTGCCAGCAGCTTAGGGACCGCGACAGGGGCCTCCTACGAGCAGTACTTC. This chain joins TRBV7-6 and TRBJ2-7, with 8 bases identical to TRBD1. Per the germline V gene, CDR1 is SGHVS and CDR2 is FNYEAQ. The length of the CDR3 is 17 residues. The J segment lost 0 bases and the V segment lost 1 base, leaving 8 bases of the junction unmatched.